Sequencing of this T cell receptor beta chain was carried out in a study of control samples from healthy donors and cancer patients. The CDR3 is 14 residues long. The germline V gene encodes CDR1 MNHNS and CDR2 SASEGT. Trimming left V 1 base short and J 0 bases short, with 6 bases between. TCRdb's table, derived via immunoSEQ multiplex PCR, lists solely in-frame clones and lacks some. In the table there are under 200,000 clones, roughly 94% of which are singletons. Details on this clone: The sample carries other DNA sequences with the same CDR3.

The material sequenced was PBMCs. V usage is TRBV6-1 and J usage is TRBJ1-1; D ambiguous. The origin of this receptor is a man between 60 and 75 years old with colorectal cancer. DNA for the CDR3: TGTGCCAGCAGTGAAGGGACTGTGAACACTGAAGCTTTCTTT. Encoded protein: CASSEGTVNTEAFF.